The source of this T cell receptor (beta chain) is a study of blood T cell repertoires in COVID-19. Study-wide background: Sites across the United States, Italy and Spain contributed samples from acute and convalescent COVID-19. Sources were T cells, B-cell-depleted T cells, or PBMCs; the material itself was cDNA or gDNA.

Per the germline V gene, CDR1 is MNHNY and CDR2 is SVGAGI (reference sequence). V lost 8 bases and J 1 base, leaving 12 bases between the germline ends. CDR3 length: 14 residues. As originally analysed: Counts of nucleated cells, estimated from reference gene primer amplification, were obtained. Measured with immunoSEQ multiplex PCR; TCRdb has only the in-frame clones, and not every one. D and trimming were read from the DNA, whereas the V and J calls and clone size are those reported in that table. The data contain approximately 46,000 clones, roughly 89% of them singletons. This sequence was found in a man in his forties or fifties with active COVID-19. V is TRBV6-6 and J is TRBJ1-3; a possible D gene is TRBD1 (5 bases). Specimen: peripheral blood. This CDR3 is CASRPGESGNTIYF. DNA for the CDR3: TGTGCCAGCCGCCCGGGGGAATCTGGAAACACCATATATTTT.